The 15 T cell receptor beta chains given below trace back to one sample, sequenced in a study of early T cells in non-severe SARS-CoV-2 infection. One entry per CDR3 protein, called by TCRdb with MiXCR from the 5' RACE reads. The data hold 90,000 or so distinct CDR3 sequences, with 14% to 15% observed a single time. Sequencing was done on a sample of whole blood. The source of these receptors is an adult who was a healthcare worker with PCR-confirmed SARS-CoV-2 infection or an uninfected control (not recorded which).

The rearrangement links TRBV11-2 to TRBJ2-2, with 9 bases that match TRBD1. Germline CDR1 is SGHAT and CDR2 is FQNNGV. With V trimmed by 4 bases and J by 2 bases, 8 bases remained unmatched. The CDR3 totals 17 residues. The CDR3 loop reads CASSSTGGVVNTGELFF. The CDR3 region has the DNA TGTGCCAGCAGCTCCACAGGGGGCGTTGTTAACACCGGGGAGCTGTTTTTT.

The J gene is TRBJ2-1, the V gene TRBV7-2; unclear D gene. The CDR3 runs 13 residues. The germline V and J ends were trimmed by 0 bases and 6 bases, with 6 bases remaining between them. CDR1 SGHTA and CDR2 FQGNSA come from the germline V gene. CDR3 protein: CASSLARSNEQFF. The CDR3 coding sequence is TGTGCCAGCAGCTTAGCGCGGAGCAATGAGCAGTTCTTC. The full variable domain, with the rest looked up from reference TRBV7-2 and TRBJ2-1, is GAGVSQSPSNKVTEKGKDVELRCDPISGHTALYWYRQSLGQGLEFLIYFQGNSAPDKSGLPSDRFSAERTGGSVSTLTIQRTQQEDSAVYLCASSLARSNEQFFGPGTRLTVL.

This clonotype occurred a few times. The chain carries TRBV29-1 and TRBJ2-2, with D possibly matching TRBD1 (6 bases). The CDR3 totals 11 residues. Germline V lookup: CDR1 SQVTM, CDR2 ANQGSEA. V lost 8 bases to trimming and J lost 7 bases, with 11 bases between them. DNA of the CDR3: TGCAGCACTGTGACAGGCGGGGAGCTGTTTTTT. Its protein is CSTVTGGELFF.

This chain joins TRBV21-1 and TRBJ2-3; TRBD1 is taken as the D call from the table, unchecked against the DNA. TRBV21-1 is a pseudogene segment. This CDR3 has 16 amino acids. The CDR3 DNA is TGTGCCAGCAGCAAAGAAATCAGCCCCGACACAGATACGCAGTATTTT. Translated, it gives CASSKEISPDTDTQYF.

This clonotype was observed a handful of times. This chain joins TRBV28 and TRBJ2-7; D not resolved. V lost 6 bases and J lost 3, with 6 bases in between. Germline loops: CDR1 MDHEN, CDR2 SYDVKM. The CDR3 covers 11 residues. DNA for the CDR3: TGTGCCAGCAGGGAAGACTACGAGCAGTACTTC. Protein sequence: CASREDYEQYF.

This clonotype was seen ten or more times. The J gene is TRBJ2-2, the V gene TRBV24-1, with D possibly TRBD2 on 5 matching bases. CDR1 is KGHDR and CDR2 is SFDVKD in the germline V gene. The length of the CDR3 is 14 residues. Trimming stripped 9 bases from V and 5 bases from J, with 15 bases between. The DNA for the CDR3 is TGTGCCACCTCAGAGGGTAGGGAGACCGGGGAGCTGTTTTTT. Translation: CATSEGRETGELFF.

On this clonotype itself: One end of the junction fails to match germline, which may point to a read error. The chain is built from TRBV30 and TRBJ1-6; 9 positions agree with TRBD1. The germline V gene encodes CDR1 GTSNPN and CDR2 SVGIG (reference sequence). CDR3 length: 14 residues. The CDR3, as DNA: TGTGCCTGGAGTAGACAGGGGGAAAATTCACCCTTCCACTTT. Encoded protein: CAWSRQGENSPFHF.

This chain's CDR3 is CASSFRTGLTQETQYF. CDR3 DNA sequence: TGTGCCAGCAGCTTTCGAACGGGACTAACCCAAGAGACCCAGTACTTC. The chain combines TRBV7-2 with TRBJ2-5; TRBD2 agrees at 7 bases. The CDR3 consists of 16 residues. The germline gives CDR1 SGHTA, CDR2 FQGNSA. The junction had 8 bases not matched to a gene; V was cut back by 3 bases and J by 1 base.

This clonotype was picked up many times. The V call is TRBV28, the J call TRBJ1-2; D gene uncertain. This CDR3 is 13 amino acids long. V was trimmed by 4 bases and J by 4 bases, leaving 10 bases between them. Germline lookup yields CDR1 MDHEN and CDR2 SYDVKM. The CDR3 nucleotides read TGTGCCAGCAGTTCCGAACAGCTCTATGGCTACACCTTC. This gives the protein CASSSEQLYGYTF.

At least ten counts were recorded for this clonotype. The V gene is TRBV7-2, the J gene TRBJ2-7, with no clear D. The CDR3 totals 13 residues. The V end lost 1 base, the J end lost 2 bases, and 6 bases lay between the germline ends. The germline CDR1 and CDR2 sequences are SGHTA and FQGNSA. CDR3 sequence: CASSLGRAYEQYF. DNA for the CDR3: TGTGCCAGCAGCTTAGGCCGCGCCTACGAGCAGTACTTC.

This clonotype was recorded a few times. V gene TRBV7-9 combines with J gene TRBJ2-2; D may match TRBD1 or TRBD2 (5 bases each). Per germline, CDR1 SEHNR and CDR2 FQNEAQ (reference sequence). The CDR3 contains 13 residues. Trimming shortened V by 5 bases and J by 7 bases, and 11 bases separated the two germline ends. The CDR3 nucleotides read TGTGCCAGCAGCCAAGGGACGCTCGGGGAGCTGTTTTTT. Amino acids: CASSQGTLGELFF.

This clonotype was counted ten times or more. This sequence joins TRBV6-6 and TRBJ1-3; perhaps TRBD1 as D (6 bases). Germline assignment: CDR1 MNHNY and CDR2 SVGAGI (reference sequence). The CDR3 extends over 15 amino acids. The V end was cut by 7 bases, the J end by 0 bases, with 13 bases between. CDR3 sequence reads: CASTTGHSSGNTIYF. The CDR3 region has the DNA TGTGCCAGCACCACGGGACACAGCTCTGGAAACACCATATATTTT.

The chain carries TRBV20-1 and TRBJ2-3, with D perhaps matching TRBD1 (5 bases). Germline V gives CDR1 DFQATT, CDR2 SNEGSKA (reference sequence). V dropped 1 base and J dropped 7 bases, with 12 bases sitting between them. The CDR3 covers 13 residues. DNA of the CDR3: TGCAGTGCTAGAGGCGGACACGCGAATACGCAGTATTTT. It encodes CSARGGHANTQYF.

This clonotype was detected ten times or more. The chain couples TRBV10-3 to TRBJ2-7, with unresolved D. Trimming cost V 2 bases and J 3 bases, with 8 bases left between them. The germline CDR1 and CDR2 sequences are ENHRY and SYGVKD. This CDR3 spans 13 amino acids. The CDR3 DNA reads as TGTGCCATCAGTGAGACCTCTCTCTACGAGCAGTACTTC. Protein sequence: CAISETSLYEQYF.

This clonotype occurred many times. The V gene is TRBV6-5, the J gene TRBJ1-6; 7 bases line up with TRBD1. CDR3 size: 14 residues. After removal of 6 bases from V and 9 bases from J, the junction contained 8 bases not matched to a gene. Germline loops: CDR1 MNHEY, CDR2 SVGAGI. CDR3 residues: CASRWDRPSSPLHF. The CDR3 DNA is TGTGCCAGCAGGTGGGACAGACCGAGTTCACCCCTCCACTTT.